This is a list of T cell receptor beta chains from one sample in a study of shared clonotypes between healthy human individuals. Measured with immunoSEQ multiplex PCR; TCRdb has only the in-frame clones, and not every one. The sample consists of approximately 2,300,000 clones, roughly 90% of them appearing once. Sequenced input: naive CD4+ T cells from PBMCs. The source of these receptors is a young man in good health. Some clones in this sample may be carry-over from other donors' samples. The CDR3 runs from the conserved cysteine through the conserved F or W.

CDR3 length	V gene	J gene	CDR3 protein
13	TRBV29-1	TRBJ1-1	CSVEETGNTEAFF
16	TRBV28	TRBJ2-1	CASRSPTGGDYNEQFF
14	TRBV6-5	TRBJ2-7	CASRITGGTYEQYF
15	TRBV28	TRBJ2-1	CASSLVAGGRNEQFF
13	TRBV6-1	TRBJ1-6	CASDRAHNSPLHF
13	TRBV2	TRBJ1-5	CASRNQEDQPQHF
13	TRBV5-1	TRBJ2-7	CASSSISPYEQYF
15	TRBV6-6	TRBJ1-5	CASSFGGNGDQPQHF
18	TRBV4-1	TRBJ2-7	CASSQDRGGLVRVYEQYF
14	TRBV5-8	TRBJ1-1	CASSWETAFTEAFF
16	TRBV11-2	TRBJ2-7	CASSPRGWAGAYEQYF
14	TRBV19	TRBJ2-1	CASSIRASLHEQFF
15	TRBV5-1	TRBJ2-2	CASSFNTPDTGELFF
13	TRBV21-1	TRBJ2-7	CASSRGRGSEQYF
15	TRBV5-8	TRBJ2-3	CASSPGQGSTDTQYF
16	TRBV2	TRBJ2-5	CASSEWGRERGETQYF
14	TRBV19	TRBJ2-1	CASRGAGTYNEQFF
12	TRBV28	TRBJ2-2	CASRAGTGELFF
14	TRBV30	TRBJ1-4	CAWSRRSGNEKLFF
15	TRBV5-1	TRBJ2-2	CASSLVGERTGELFF
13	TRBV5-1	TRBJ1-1	CASSPLVYTEAFF
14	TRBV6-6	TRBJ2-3	CASSFRQGDDTQYF
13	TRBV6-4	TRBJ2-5	CASSVKPQETQYF
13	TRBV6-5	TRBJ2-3	CASSYQRGVTQYF
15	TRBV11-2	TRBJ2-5	CASSRILGVVGTQYF
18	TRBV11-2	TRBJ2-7	CASSLDLSRAGWSYEQYF
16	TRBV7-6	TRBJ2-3	CASSRLAGDITDTQYF
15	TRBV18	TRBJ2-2	CASSPPQRNTGELFF
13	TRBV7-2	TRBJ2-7	CASSPRESYEQYF
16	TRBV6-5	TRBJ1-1	CASSYSMRASATEAFF
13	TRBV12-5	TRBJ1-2	CASGLGGANGYTF